This entry is about one T cell receptor (beta chain). The antigen is undetermined. The junction shows a germline mismatch at one end, possibly a read error. This entry comes from a study of CD8+CD57+ T cells in acquired aplastic anemia. About the study: Sorted CD4+ and CD8+ cells yielded DNA averaging approximately 3.4 ug.

Findings and limits, study-wide: The number of CD8+ CDR3 sequences shared by patients and controls was around 30. Patients were compared with controls for CD8+ Simpson's diversity, and no significant difference emerged.

TCR beta VDJ and CDR3 profiles were obtained from a genomic DNA template. TCRdb called the reads again in MiXCR, with one record for every CDR3 protein. The table includes 150,000 to 200,000 distinct CDR3 sequences, over 60% detected once. Sequencing used sorted CD4+, CD8+, or CD8+CD57+ T cells (not recorded which) from PBMCs. This clonotype originated in a human donor with severe aplastic anemia or a healthy control (not recorded which).

CDR3 protein: CASSQLQGEGNPPLHF. Written as DNA, the CDR3 is TGCGCCAGCAGCCAACTTCAGGGGGAGGGTAATCCACCCCTCCACTTT. J is TRBJ1-6 and V is TRBV4-1; 7 nucleotides agree with TRBD1. Germline loops: CDR1 MGHRA, CDR2 YSYEKL. The CDR3 contains 16 residues.